This T cell receptor (beta chain) was sequenced for a study of T cell responses to AZD1222 COVID-19 vaccine (dated by TCRdb to 2020 to 2023). In the study overall: A total of 233 trial participants underwent TCR sequencing, of whom 200 to 220 had received two doses of AZD1222 and 26 had received two doses of the MenACWY control vaccine. Trial participants were enrolled into age subgroups of 18-55, 56-69 and 70-plus years, which contained around 150, 28 and 57 TCR-sequenced participants, respectively.

The CDR3 regions of human TCRbeta chains were analyzed by immunosequencing. In the paper's pipeline: Repertoire TCRs were checked for matches against a reference library of SARS-CoV-2-specific TCRs that had been generated using the MIRA antigen-specificity platform. Breadth was defined as the fraction of unique TCRs that were SARS-CoV-2-associated, and depth was defined as the fraction of total T cells that were SARS-CoV-2-associated. Using the MIRA data, every spike-specific TCR was mapped to the spike region that the TCR reacted to and assigned to either a CD4 or a CD8 class. Log10-transformed breadth and depth values were compared by one-way ANOVA with Sidak's multiple comparisons tests. TCRdb provides this immuneACCESS table in a form limited to in-frame rearrangements. Some clones are lacking; in checked studies, under half of them reflect an unresolved V gene, and why the rest are absent is not known. From that table come the V and J calls and clone size; the DNA was used to work out D and trimming. The sample table shows about 160,000 clones, and roughly 92% are seen once. The ten most abundant clones make up 5.1% of the sample.

About this clone itself: This receptor's antigen is unknown. Base-call qualities are not available, and no considerably larger clone is one nucleotide away.

Explained via the paper, the time point label denotes: about 28 days (+/-7) after the second vaccine dose. AZD1222 recipients given second doses at about 4 weeks or at about 12 weeks were pooled, since spike-specific TCR depth and breadth were not found to differ between the two schedules. Vaccinee samples were obtained from the UK trials COV001 and COV002, which included a single-blind randomized controlled phase 2/3 trial of AZD1222 (ChAdOx1 nCoV-19) in healthy adults. For TCRbeta chain sequencing, PBMC samples were collected from trial participants at day 0 and at day 28 after the second dose. The CDR3 contains 10 residues, cysteine and phenylalanine counted. Solely the CDR3 DNA is kept, with 30 bases framed from the first base. The germline V gene sets CDR1 to SNHLY and CDR2 to FYNNEI. Here V drops 6 bases and J drops 14 bases, and the junction holds 2 bases not matched to any gene. Findings and caveats that apply to the study as a whole: In the small 56-69-year group, the increase in depth fell short of significance, most likely because of low power. Conclusions about previously exposed vaccinees are limited, since just a handful of AZD1222 recipients were seropositive for SARS-CoV-2 at baseline. Vaccine-associated CD4 TCRs spanned the whole spike protein, with dominant responses in regions 160-218 and 743-854. A significant rise in spike-specific TCR breadth and depth was observed after two AZD1222 doses relative to day 0 and relative to MenACWY recipients. Reportedly, close to half of the unique spike-specific TCRs recognized epitopes lying outside the regions that are mutated in the B.1.351 and B.1.1.7 variants. No day 14 peak-response samples were available, so repertoires were characterized only after the peak T cell response. Participants were mostly white British, with more females than males. The authors suggested clonal diversity may have been underestimated.

The clonotype was recovered from an adult who received the AZD1222 COVID-19 vaccine. The sequences come from peripheral blood, collected 28 days after the second AZD1222 dose. Recombination linked TRBV2 to TRBJ2-1, and TRBD2 matches 9 of the central bases. The sequenced DNA is TGTGCCAGCAGGGGGACTAGCAAGTTCTTC. Translation gives CASRGTSKFF.